These T cell receptor beta chains were read from a single sample in a study of human T cells and chemical hapten exposure. TCRdb used MiXCR to reprocess the RACE reads, holding one entry per CDR3 protein. The sample consists of nearly 55,000 distinct CDR3 sequences, 9.9% of them appearing once. This sample comprised whole blood, obtained in connection with sensitization to the hapten diphenylcyclopropenone (DPC). The source of these receptors is a woman aged 45-59 years with alopecia areata. Some clones in this sample may be carry-over from other donors' samples. The CDR3 runs from the conserved cysteine through the conserved F or W. D genes are given only for firm matches. Not every row has a clone size; where given, it reads once, few, many or a size class.

cdr3_aa: CASSPAPTSNQPQHF; cdr3_nt: TGTGCCAGCAGCCCCGCCCCGACTAGCAATCAGCCCCAGCATTTT; v_call: TRBV7-2; cdr3_length: 15; d_call: NA; j_call: TRBJ1-5; clone_size: NA
cdr3_aa: CASSRGTLESTDTQYF; cdr3_nt: TGTGCCAGCAGCCGTGGGACACTAGAAAGCACAGATACGCAGTATTTT; v_call: TRBV11-1; cdr3_length: 16; d_call: NA; j_call: TRBJ2-3; clone_size: NA
cdr3_aa: CASRTGSSYEQYF; cdr3_nt: TGTGCCAGCAGGACAGGGAGCTCCTACGAGCAGTACTTC; v_call: TRBV27; cdr3_length: 13; d_call: TRBD1; j_call: TRBJ2-7; clone_size: many
cdr3_aa: CASSESGNTIYF; cdr3_nt: TGCGCCAGCAGTGAGTCGGGAAACACCATATATTTT; v_call: TRBV10-1; cdr3_length: 12; d_call: NA; j_call: TRBJ1-3; clone_size: many
cdr3_aa: CASRGLPRDRGGTDTQYF; cdr3_nt: TGTGCCAGCAGGGGTCTCCCCCGGGATAGGGGGGGCACAGATACGCAGTATTTT; v_call: TRBV7-2; cdr3_length: 18; d_call: NA; j_call: TRBJ2-3; clone_size: many
cdr3_aa: CASSPVDRGKLYEQYF; cdr3_nt: TGTGCCAGCAGTCCCGTGGACAGGGGAAAGCTCTACGAGCAGTACTTC; v_call: TRBV28; cdr3_length: 16; d_call: TRBD1; j_call: TRBJ2-7; clone_size: NA
cdr3_aa: CASSLSGGTSFGTGELFF; cdr3_nt: TGTGCCAGCAGCCTCTCCGGGGGGACTAGCTTTGGGACCGGGGAGCTGTTTTTT; v_call: TRBV7-6; cdr3_length: 18; d_call: TRBD2; j_call: TRBJ2-2; clone_size: NA
cdr3_aa: CASSRQGDQPQHF; cdr3_nt: TGTGCCAGCAGCCGACAGGGAGATCAGCCCCAGCATTTT; v_call: TRBV3-1; cdr3_length: 13; d_call: TRBD1; j_call: TRBJ1-5; clone_size: few
cdr3_aa: CASTVQGGGQPQHF; cdr3_nt: TGTGCCAGCACCGTCCAGGGCGGGGGTCAGCCCCAGCATTTT; v_call: TRBV12-3/TRBV12-4; cdr3_length: 14; d_call: NA; j_call: TRBJ1-5; clone_size: many
cdr3_aa: CASRRTEYNEQFF; cdr3_nt: TGTGCTAGCCGGAGGACGGAATACAATGAGCAGTTCTTC; v_call: TRBV18; cdr3_length: 13; d_call: NA; j_call: TRBJ2-1; clone_size: few